The present T cell receptor (beta chain) was sequenced within a study of T cells in Graves' hyperthyroidism and ophthalmopathy (dated by TCRdb to the late 2010s). For the study in its entirety: Peripheral blood samples were taken at initial diagnosis, before any treatment was given. Thyroid tissue and blood T-cell repertoires from more than 5 Graves' hyperthyroidism patients were also compared in the study. The paper reports TCR Vbeta CDR3 sequencing of about 140 peripheral blood samples: some 44 ophthalmopathy, approximately 74 hyperthyroidism and 17 progressor patients. Prospective prediction of ophthalmopathy was tested in an independent validation cohort consisting of 18 to 20 hyperthyroidism patients and 17 patients who later progressed to ophthalmopathy. Following sampling, methimazole starting at 30 mg daily was given to hyperthyroidism patients, and high-dose intravenous methylprednisolone was given to ophthalmopathy patients. The 100 discovery patients were divided at random into training and test sets in a 7:3 ratio. To identify TCR V-J signatures that set the groups apart, the researchers used a discovery cohort of approximately 98 patients, made up of 43 with Graves' ophthalmopathy and 57 with stable Graves' hyperthyroidism. The research as a whole found: A model built on a 13 V-J signature distinguished ophthalmopathy from stable hyperthyroidism, reaching 85% to 90% sensitivity and approximately 83% specificity in cross-validation and 80%/75% in testing. In validation, the model predicted progression to ophthalmopathy with roughly 66% sensitivity and approximately 74% specificity, a median of roughly seven months before onset. No statistical method was used to fix the sample size in advance, and group allocation was not hidden from the investigators. Blood samples also contained most of the expanded thyroid clonotypes (frequency above 0.001), which suggests that blood repertoires may reflect thyroid immune responses.

Inclusive of the bounding cysteine and phenylalanine, the CDR3 is 16 residues long. CDR3 DNA only is kept here, 48 bases in frame from base 1. V ends up 5 bases short and J 8 bases short, with an unmatched junction base count of 11. CDR1 and CDR2 are drawn from the germline V gene (reference sequence): LNHDA, SQIVND. To note about this clonotype: This clone's antigen is unknown. No qualities accompany the bases; no much larger clone lies one base away.

Moderately to severely active disease, a Clinical Activity Score of at least 3, a NOSPECS grade of at least 4, and a duration under 3 months were present in ophthalmopathy patients. Exclusion was applied to patients with uncontrolled infections, other autoimmune diseases, pregnancy or lactation. Diagnoses were based on clinical symptoms, serum thyroxine and TRAb, thyroid ultrasound and orbital computed tomography. PBMCs were isolated from 7.5 to 10 ml of fresh peripheral blood by Ficoll-Paque density gradient centrifugation. Total RNA was extracted using Trizol reagent, and RNA quality was assessed on an Agilent 2100 Bioanalyzer. The TCR beta CDR3 regions were amplified from RNA transcripts. The first round of RT-PCR for the TCR CDR3 was performed with the HTBI primer set and the Qiagen OneStep RT-PCR kit. Libraries were constructed in a second round of multiplex PCR, after which size selection and purification were carried out. Paired-end sequencing of the libraries was performed with 100 bp reads on an Illumina HiSeq2000. Per the authors' processing: SOAPnuke was used to process the raw data, with reads discarded if the reads contained adapters or uncalled bases, had a mean Phred below 15, or lacked an exact constant-primer or identifier match. High-quality paired reads were merged using COPE v1.2.5, and each unique nucleotide sequence was defined as a clonotype. MiTCR v1.1 was used to align the clonotypes against IMGT TRBV, TRBD and TRBJ reference segments. Only V-J combinations with frequency above 0.0001, covering 98% to 99.2% of repertoires, were analysed. The TCS score was defined as F50 (clonal expansion) divided by E x V (chaos), with BLOSUM62-based TCRdist calculated between CDR3 peptides within each V-J. Welch's t-statistics and random forest reduced several hundred V-J features to roughly 13, which were used in a naive Bayes classifier (R e1071). TCRdb trimmed the raw reads at Q25, called clones with MiXCR and kept productive beta chains. Each entry is one CDR3 protein sequence, shown with its most common DNA and genes. TCRdb's processing, not the authors' own work, is the source of the V and J calls. This sample is represented by hundreds of thousands of distinct CDR3 sequences; less than 25% of them were singletons. Under 35% of the sample rests with the top ten.

Sequencing used blood. This TCR was recovered from a man aged 30-40 years with Graves' ophthalmopathy. The rearranged segments are TRBV19 and TRBJ2-1; 11 junctional bases match TRBD2. The DNA is TGTGCCAGTAGTCTGGAACTAGCGGGAGTGGGGGATGAGCAGTTCTTC. Its coded protein is CASSLELAGVGDEQFF. Reference TRBV19 and TRBJ2-1 genes cover what lies past the CDR3, so the full variable domain is DGGITQSPKYLFRKEGQNVTLSCEQNLNHDAMYWYRQDPGQGLRLIYYSQIVNDFQKGDIAEGYSVSREKKESFPLTVTSAQKNPTAFYLCASSLELAGVGDEQFFGPGTRLTVL.